This entry is about one T cell receptor beta chain. The specificity of this receptor is unknown. The sample holds no much larger clone one base away, and base qualities are not on file. Library preparation employed PCR. DNA from cultured CD4+ T cells underwent TCR sequencing with the Oncomine TCR Beta short-read assay at the Johns Hopkins FTIC core. Genomic DNA was extracted from the cultured CD4+ T cells with the QIAamp micro DNA kit. Oncomine TCR Beta libraries from cultured CD4+ T cells were pooled using unique dual indexes and sequenced on an Illumina iSeq 100. Concerning the study's data processing: Non-productive sequences were removed, and CDR3s not starting with C, not ending with F or W, or shorter than 7 amino acids were discarded. Antigen-specific clonotypes were identified using the MANAFEST web application through comparison of peptide-stimulated wells with reference and other culture wells. To be called positive, a clone needed an FDR below 0.05, an odds ratio above 5, and a productive frequency above 0.1% in at least two of three replicate wells. A clonotype counted as cross-reactive if it showed significant expansion both in the SARS-CoV-2 spike wells and in at least one common cold coronavirus spike condition. CDR3 homology was assessed with Levenshtein distances (stringdist) and unrooted phylogenetic trees (ape) in R version 3.6.1. TCRdb took the public reads, trimmed them with fastp at Q25, ran MiXCR for clone calling and kept in-frame beta chains. CDR3 protein sequences are deduplicated, and each keeps its most common genes and DNA. The V and J calls, along with clone size, are taken from TCRdb and not from the paper's own processing. The sample table shows about 14,000 distinct CDR3 sequences, and about 31% are seen once. The ten largest clones add up to approximately 22% of the sample.

The sample is drawn from a study of vaccination and CD4 T cells after COVID-19 (dated by TCRdb to 2021 to 2024). Regarding the research as a whole: SARS-CoV-2 positivity had been established in the convalescent patients by nasal swab PCR, and mild disease was recorded in under ten of these patients and severe disease in one. The convalescent cohort comprised six males and four females, including two Hispanic individuals, seven Caucasians, two Asians and one multiracial person. Each participant got two doses of either the Pfizer-BioNTech BNT162b2 vaccine (n=8) or the Moderna mRNA-1273 vaccine (n=2). Post-COVID blood samples from convalescent patients were collected a median of roughly 100 days after diagnosis, with a range of roughly 35 to 161 days. Post-vaccine blood samples were obtained a median of approximately 74 days after the second vaccine dose, with a range of 14 to 241 days. Overlapping spike peptide pools from SARS-CoV-2 and from the common cold coronaviruses HCoV-NL63, HCoV-OC43 and HCoV-229E were used as culture stimuli. In control cultures, a CEFX viral epitope pool was used as positive control, an HIV-1 Nef peptide pool was used as negative control, or no peptide was added. In fewer than 12 COVID-19 convalescent patients and a few infection-naive healthy vaccine recipients, researchers compared the spike-specific CD4+ TCR repertoire from before mRNA vaccination with the repertoire from after. Study-wide findings and limitations: An increase in the median number of SARS-CoV-2-reactive clonotypes from around 20 after infection to roughly 39 after vaccination was observed, but the change was not found to be significant. In convalescent patients, a median around 90% of post-vaccine SARS-CoV-2-reactive clones were detected only after vaccination, suggesting vaccine-specific priming. The study included relatively few convalescent patients and did not analyze early timepoints after natural infection. In convalescent patients, nearly all vaccine-specific clones (304 of 307) were found to be mono-reactive for SARS-CoV-2 spike rather than cross-reactive with common cold coronaviruses.

The sample's treatment or condition label, decoded: approximately 11-day PBMC culture with coronavirus spike peptide pools or control peptides (ViraFEST assay). The ViraFEST assay, used in the study, expanded antigen-specific T cells with peptide pools and then identified the expanded clonotypes through TCR sequencing. The convalescent patients' positive SARS-CoV-2 PCR tests fell between March and December 2020, which was before the Alpha, Beta and Delta variants emerged in the United States. Each well held about 2 million PBMCs cultured in IMDM containing roughly 5.4% human AB serum and about 10 IU/ml IL-2, with around 9.2 ug/ml peptide pools added. On days 3 and 7, half of the culture medium was replaced with fresh IL-2-containing medium. CD4+ T cells were isolated after roughly nine days of culture through negative selection using the EasySep CD4+ T cell isolation kit. Ficoll-Paque Plus gradient centrifugation was used to isolate PBMCs from whole blood, and the isolated PBMCs were then either used fresh or cryopreserved at -140C. Triplicate wells were generally used for each culture condition.

Clipping removes 3 bases from V and 5 bases from J, with 2 as the unmatched junction base count. There are 15 amino acids in the CDR3, from cysteine to phenylalanine inclusive. The only DNA kept is the CDR3, 45 bases in frame from the first base. CDR1 SEHNR and CDR2 FQNEAQ were looked up in the germline V gene (reference sequence). The rearrangement joined TRBV7-9 to TRBJ2-1; 12 bases in the junction line up with TRBD2. The TCR was taken from a human donor with COVID-19. Sequencing was carried out using cultured CD4+ T cells from blood. The DNA sequence is given as TGTGCCAGCAGCTTTCTAGCGGGGGGGGACAATGAGCAGTTCTTC. It translates to CASSFLAGGDNEQFF.